This paragraph covers one T cell receptor (beta chain) sequence. Unsorted PBMC DNA was sequenced on ten immunoSEQ deep assay plates. Method: immunoSEQ multiplex PCR; TCRdb's copy keeps in-frame clones and lacks some. This sample carries around 430,000 clones, about four fifths of them seen once, and the ten largest clones take about 13%. This sample is drawn from a study of shared clonotypes between healthy human individuals. Unmatched junction bases numbered 16, after V lost 2 bases and J lost 10 bases. This CDR3 spans 16 amino acids. In germline, CDR1 is MDHEN, CDR2 SYDVKM. The chain uses TRBV28 and TRBJ1-1; TRBD1 agrees at 7 bases. This receptor was obtained from a woman aged 40 to 50 in good health. Some clones in this sample may be carry-over from other donors' samples. Sequencing was done on a sample of PBMCs. This CDR3 is CASSLTGTAALRGAFF. CDR3 DNA: TGTGCCAGCAGTTTAACCGGGACAGCTGCCTTGCGTGGAGCTTTCTTT. Supplemented by reference TRBV28 and TRBJ1-1, the full variable domain reads DVKVTQSSRYLVKRTGEKVFLECVQDMDHENMFWYRQDPGLGLRLIYFSYDVKMKEKGDIPEGYSVSREKKERFSLILESASTNQTSMYLCASSLTGTAALRGAFFGQGTRLTVV.